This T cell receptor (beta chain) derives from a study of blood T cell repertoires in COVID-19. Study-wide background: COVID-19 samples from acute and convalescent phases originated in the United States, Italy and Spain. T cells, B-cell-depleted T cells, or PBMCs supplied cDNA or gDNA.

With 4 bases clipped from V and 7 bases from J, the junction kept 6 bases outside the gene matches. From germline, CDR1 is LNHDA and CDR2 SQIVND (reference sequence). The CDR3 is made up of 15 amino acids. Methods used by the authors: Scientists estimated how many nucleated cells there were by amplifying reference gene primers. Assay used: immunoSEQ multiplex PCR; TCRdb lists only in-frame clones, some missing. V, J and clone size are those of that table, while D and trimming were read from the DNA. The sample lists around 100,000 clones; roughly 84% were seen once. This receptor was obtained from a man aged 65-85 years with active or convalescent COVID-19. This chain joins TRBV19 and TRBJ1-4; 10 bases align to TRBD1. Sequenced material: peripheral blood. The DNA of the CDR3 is TGTGCCAGTAGTACCCGGACAGGGGGAGGTGAAAAACTGTTTTTT. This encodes CASSTRTGGGEKLFF.